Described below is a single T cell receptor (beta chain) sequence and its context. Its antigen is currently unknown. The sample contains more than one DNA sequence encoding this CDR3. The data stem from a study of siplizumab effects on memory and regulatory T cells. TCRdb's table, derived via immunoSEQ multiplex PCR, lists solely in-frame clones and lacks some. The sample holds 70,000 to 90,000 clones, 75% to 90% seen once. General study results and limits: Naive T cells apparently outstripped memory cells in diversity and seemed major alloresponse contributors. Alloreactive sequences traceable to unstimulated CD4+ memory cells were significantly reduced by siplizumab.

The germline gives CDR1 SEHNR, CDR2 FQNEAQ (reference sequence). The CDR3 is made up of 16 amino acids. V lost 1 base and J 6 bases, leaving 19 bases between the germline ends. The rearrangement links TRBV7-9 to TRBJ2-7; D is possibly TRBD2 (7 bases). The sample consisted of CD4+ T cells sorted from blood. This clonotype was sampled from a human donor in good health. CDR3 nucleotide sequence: TGTGCCAGCAGCTTAGGGGGGCGGGGGAAGGAGGGCGAGCAGTACTTC. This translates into CASSLGGRGKEGEQYF.